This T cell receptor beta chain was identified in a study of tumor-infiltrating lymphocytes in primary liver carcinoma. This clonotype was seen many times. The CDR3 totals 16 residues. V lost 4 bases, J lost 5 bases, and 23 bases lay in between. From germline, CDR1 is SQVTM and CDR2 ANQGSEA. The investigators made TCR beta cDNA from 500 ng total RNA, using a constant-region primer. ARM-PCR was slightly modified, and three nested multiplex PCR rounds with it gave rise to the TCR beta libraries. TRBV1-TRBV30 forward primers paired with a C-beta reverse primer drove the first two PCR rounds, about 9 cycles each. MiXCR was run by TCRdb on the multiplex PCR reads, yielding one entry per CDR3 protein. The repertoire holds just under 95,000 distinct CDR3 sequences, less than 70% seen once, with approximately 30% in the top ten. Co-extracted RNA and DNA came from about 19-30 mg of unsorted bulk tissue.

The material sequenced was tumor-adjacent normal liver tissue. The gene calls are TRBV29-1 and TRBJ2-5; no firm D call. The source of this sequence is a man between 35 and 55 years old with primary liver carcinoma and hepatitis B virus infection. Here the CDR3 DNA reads TGCAGCGTTGCCCGACACCTCGGCTCCCCCCCCGAGACCCAGTACTTC. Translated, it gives CSVARHLGSPPETQYF.